The present T cell receptor (beta chain) was sequenced within a study of cytomegalovirus exposure and HLA in healthy donors. The CDR3 is 15 residues long. CDR1 SGHTA and CDR2 FQGNSA come from the germline V gene. Trimming took 5 bases from V and 4 from J, leaving 17 bases between them. The PCR employed 60 Vbeta primers together with 13 Jbeta primers. Using immunoSEQ multiplex PCR, the repertoire was profiled, and TCRdb retains in-frame clones only, with some absent. Its table records tens of thousands of clones. Sequenced input: PBMCs. The chain recombines TRBV7-2 with TRBJ1-1, with D perhaps matching TRBD1 (5 bases). The TCR was taken from a man aged 18 to 29 in good health and CMV-seropositive. CDR3 protein: CASSPGFGPTTEAFF. CDR3 in DNA: TGTGCCAGCAGCCCAGGGTTTGGTCCAACCACTGAAGCTTTCTTT. Supplemented by reference TRBV7-2 and TRBJ1-1, the full variable domain reads GAGVSQSPSNKVTEKGKDVELRCDPISGHTALYWYRQSLGQGLEFLIYFQGNSAPDKSGLPSDRFSAERTGGSVSTLTIQRTQQEDSAVYLCASSPGFGPTTEAFFGQGTRLTVV.